This paragraph reports one T cell receptor (beta chain). At least ten counts were recorded for this clonotype. The antigen this receptor binds is unknown. The record has no base qualities; no much larger clone is one base away. Libraries of naive CD8 T cells were built from about 19,000 to 1,100,000 sorted cells, with 10%, 30% or 50% of the purified RNA used. Naive CD8 T cells were FACS-sorted as CD8+CD4-CCR7+CD45RA+ on a BD FACSAria II into RLT Plus buffer. Detection sensitivity was tested by spiking Jurkat RNA equal to roughly ten TCR copies' worth into samples containing roughly 18,000-1,000,000 naive CD8 T cells. CD8 T cells were enriched using RosetteSep CD8+ T Cell Enrichment Cocktail and Ficoll-Paque, and the enriched cells then underwent ACK red cell lysis. This sample stems from a study of molecular identifiers for immune sequencing clone quantification (dated by TCRdb to 2016 to 2019). In terms of the full investigation: For a replicate experiment, the RNA from either roughly 18,000 or 92,000 naive CD8 T cells was divided into five aliquots, and four of those aliquots went on to sequencing. The study was a methods study using CD8 T cells to benchmark molecular-identifier clustering-based TCR repertoire sequencing (MIDCIRS) and TCR RNA copy counting.

Libraries came from PCR. The instrument was a NextSeq 500. Preparation of bulk TCR libraries followed a previously described approach, with the TCR primers listed in Table S5. Purification of total RNA was performed with the Qiagen AllPrep DNA/RNA kit. Before analysis, reads from multiple sequencing runs of the same library were pooled. The source study handled its data this way. Reads were retained only if their TCR constant sequence matched exactly, and those retained reads were trimmed to 150 nt and grouped according to their 12-nt molecular barcodes. Reads inside each barcode group were sub-clustered using a 15% Levenshtein threshold, and a quality-weighted consensus sequence was constructed for each RNA molecule. Non-functional sequences were discarded, and so were lower-count sequences lying one edit away from another sequence. On the basis of fitting two negative binomial distributions, barcode sub-clusters with fewer than 20% of the maximum read count were discarded. TCRdb reprocessed the public reads (quality trimming at Q25 with fastp, clone calling with MiXCR) and kept in-frame beta chains. Merged by CDR3 protein, the rows form single entries marked with the most common genes and DNA. The V and J calls and clone size come from TCRdb's table, not from the authors' own analysis. Within this sample are roughly 630,000 distinct CDR3 sequences, with less than 30% of them counted one time only. The ten largest clones represent 0.78% of the sample.

The investigation overall reported the following: The naive libraries included spiked-in Jurkat TCR RNA (over nine copies' worth), and this RNA is not part of the donor repertoire. The sizes of highly expanded clones could end up underestimated when identical TCR molecules share a barcode. When barcode sub-clustering was not used, chimeric consensus sequences inflated TCR diversity, with chimeras reaching as high as 47%. Spiked-in Jurkat TCR RNA equivalent to a single cell was reported to be detectable even among over 800,000 naive CD8 T cells. Modeling indicated around 2.7 TCR RNA copies recovered per cell, compared with about 9.4 by digital PCR, which implies a capture efficiency of approximately 30%. In CMV-specific effector cells, clones with more than 20 RNA copies contained over 98% of molecules, whereas in naive cells such clones contained under 1% of molecules.

Counted from cysteine to phenylalanine, this CDR3 has 16 amino acids. The only DNA kept is the CDR3, 48 bases in frame from the first base. V was cut back by 3 bases and J by 2 bases, leaving a gap of 16 bases between them. From a lookup of the germline V gene, CDR1 and CDR2 are MDHEN and SYDVKM. The sequenced sample consisted of naive CD8+ T cells from blood, with Jurkat cell RNA spiked in. The sample's cell subset or site label is to be understood as: FACS-sorted CD8+CD4-CCR7+CD45RA+ naive T cells. The chain is assembled from TRBV28 and TRBJ2-5; the D region possibly corresponds to TRBD1 (6 bases align). This clonotype was sampled from a human donor in good health. Some libraries in this study had Jurkat cell RNA spiked in. The CDR3 here reads CASSLRQVQGQETQYF. The base sequence is TGTGCCAGCAGTTTGCGACAGGTTCAGGGACAAGAGACCCAGTACTTC. The reference TRBV28 and TRBJ2-5 proteins fill in what lies around the CDR3, so the full variable domain reads DVKVTQSSRYLVKRTGEKVFLECVQDMDHENMFWYRQDPGLGLRLIYFSYDVKMKEKGDIPEGYSVSREKKERFSLILESASTNQTSMYLCASSLRQVQGQETQYFGPGTRLLVL.